This T cell receptor (beta chain) stems from a study of control samples from healthy donors and cancer patients. The assay was immunoSEQ multiplex PCR, and TCRdb's table has in-frame clones only and misses some. The sample holds roughly 50,000 clones, around nine tenths seen once. This clone was counted a single time. The CDR3 is 14 amino acids. Germline CDR1 is SGHRS and CDR2 is YFSETQ. J lost 5 bases, V lost 3 bases, and 7 bases had no gene match. The rearrangement joins TRBV5-1 to TRBJ1-1; the match to TRBD1 covers 7 bases. The sample consisted of PBMCs. This clonotype was obtained from a young man with colorectal cancer. CDR3 sequence: CASSSIGGGTEAFF. CDR3 nucleotides: TGCGCCAGCAGCTCTATAGGGGGCGGTACTGAAGCTTTCTTT.